The 27 T cell receptor beta chains presented below share a single source sample, sequenced in a study of blood T cell repertoires in COVID-19. Repertoires were generated with immunoSEQ multiplex PCR, while TCRdb's copy carries only in-frame clones and drops some. In the table there are 45,000 to 60,000 clones, approximately 78% of which are singletons. The source material was peripheral blood. These TCRs come from a human donor with acute or convalescent COVID-19. The donor label of this sample is uncertain.

The chain recombines TRBV19 with TRBJ1-2, with 10 nucleotides matching TRBD1. Germline values: CDR1 LNHDA, CDR2 SQIVND (reference sequence). After removal of 11 bases from V and 8 bases from J, the junction contained 17 bases not matched to a gene. The CDR3 has 15 residues. DNA of the CDR3: TGTGCCTCAGAAGACAGGGGGCGCGGGTCAGGAGGCTACACCTTC. Protein: CASEDRGRGSGGYTF.

The chain carries TRBV18 and TRBJ1-1, with D uncertain. The CDR3 contains 13 residues. Trimming cost V 3 bases and J 4 bases, with 9 bases left between them. Germline lookup yields CDR1 KGHSH and CDR2 LQKENI. CDR3 sequence: CASSPRGSTEAFF. Written as DNA, the CDR3 is TGTGCCAGCTCACCCCGGGGAAGCACTGAAGCTTTCTTT.

The rearrangement uses TRBV4-2 and TRBJ2-1; 8 nucleotides agree with TRBD2. The CDR3 runs to 17 residues. V lost 0 bases, J lost 2 bases, and 6 bases stayed unmatched. Looked up from germline, CDR1 is LGHNA and CDR2 is YNFKEQ. CDR3 loop: CASSQEGREVPYNEQFF. The CDR3 nucleotides read TGTGCCAGCAGCCAAGAGGGGCGGGAGGTACCCTACAATGAGCAGTTCTTC.

The rearrangement joins TRBV30 to TRBJ2-5; perhaps TRBD1 as D (6 bases). With 2 bases removed from V and 9 bases from J, the gap between germline ends came to 16 bases. The CDR3 has 13 residues. CDR1 is GTSNPN and CDR2 is SVGIG in the germline V gene (reference sequence). The CDR3 DNA follows: TGTGCCTGGAGTCCGCGGTCCGCAGGGGCCCAGTACTTC. It encodes CAWSPRSAGAQYF.

The chain carries TRBV4-1 and TRBJ2-7; TRBD2 aligns across 9 bases. Germline V CDR1 and CDR2: MGHRA, YSYEKL. Germline trimming cut 0 bases from V and 6 bases from J; bases unmatched to any gene: 6. CDR3 length: 15 residues. This CDR3 is CASSQEGSGRSEQYF. The CDR3 DNA reads as TGCGCCAGCAGCCAAGAGGGCAGCGGGAGGAGCGAGCAGTACTTC.

The rearrangement links TRBV19 to TRBJ2-1; D is possibly TRBD1 (5 bases). Germline CDR1 reads LNHDA; CDR2 reads SQIVND (reference sequence). With 1 base removed from V and 9 bases from J, the gap between germline ends came to 13 bases. CDR3 size: 14 residues. In DNA, the CDR3 is TGTGCCAGTAGTATAGGGGGCGCGAGGTTTGAGCAGTTCTTC. Its protein is CASSIGGARFEQFF.

V usage is TRBV6-5 and J usage is TRBJ2-5; TRBD1 agrees at 8 bases. Germline CDR1 is MNHEY and CDR2 is SVGAGI. The ends lost 6 bases at V and 13 bases at J; junction bases unmatched: 13. This CDR3 has 13 residues. The CDR3: CASSKTGAGGPYF. The DNA for the CDR3 is TGTGCCAGCAGCAAGACAGGGGCCGGGGGACCGTACTTC.

This clone was recorded a few times. The chain joins TRBV6-5 to TRBJ2-7; maybe TRBD1 (7 bases). Per the germline V gene, CDR1 is MNHEY and CDR2 is SVGAGI. The CDR3 length is 14 residues. V lost 6 bases and J 7 bases, leaving 19 bases between the germline ends. Here the CDR3 reads CASRPTGRGREQYF. The CDR3 region has the DNA TGTGCCAGCAGACCGACAGGGCGGGGTCGGGAGCAGTACTTC.

The chain links TRBV30 to TRBJ1-2; TRBD1 aligns across 11 bases. From germline, CDR1 is GTSNPN and CDR2 SVGIG (reference sequence). V dropped 2 bases and J dropped 8; count of bases not matched to a gene: 7. CDR3 length: 14 residues. In DNA, the CDR3 is TGTGCCTGGAGTCTCGGGACAGGGGGATTGGGCTACACCTTC. Residues: CAWSLGTGGLGYTF.

This clone was found a few times. CDR3 amino acids: CASSLGQGGISPLHF. CDR3 nucleotide sequence: TGTGCCAGCAGCTTAGGCCAGGGTGGTATTTCACCCCTCCACTTT. The chain uses TRBV7-2 and TRBJ1-6, with D perhaps matching TRBD1 (5 bases). Germline V gene lookup returns CDR1 SGHTA and CDR2 FQGNSA. V lost 1 base, J lost 9 bases, and 13 bases lay in between. This CDR3 region has 15 residues.

In its sample, this clone was seen a few times. The chain couples TRBV5-4 to TRBJ2-1; 8 nucleotides match TRBD2. Unmatched junction bases numbered 7, after V lost 0 bases and J lost 5 bases. The CDR3 sequence is 16 residues long. Germline CDR1 and CDR2: SGHNT and YYREEE (reference sequence). The CDR3 here is CASSLAISGKNNEQFF. The CDR3 DNA follows: TGTGCCAGCAGCTTGGCAATTAGCGGGAAGAACAATGAGCAGTTCTTC.

The J gene is TRBJ2-5, the V gene TRBV5-1; 7 nucleotides agree with TRBD1. Germline lookup yields CDR1 SGHRS and CDR2 YFSETQ. The CDR3 is 16 residues long. Trimming cost V 2 bases and J 2 bases; bases outside gene matches: 9. CDR3 protein: CASSLHPGTAQETQYF. In DNA, the CDR3 is TGCGCCAGCAGCTTACACCCAGGGACAGCTCAAGAGACCCAGTACTTC. Full variable domain (outside the CDR3, taken from reference TRBV5-1 and TRBJ2-5): KAGVTQTPRYLIKTRGQQVTLSCSPISGHRSVSWYQQTPGQGLQFLFEYFSETQRNKGNFPGRFSGRQFSNSRSEMNVSTLELGDSALYLCASSLHPGTAQETQYFGPGTRLLVL.

This clone was counted a few times. This rearrangement joins TRBV7-9 to TRBJ2-7, with D possibly being TRBD2 (6 bases). The CDR3 has 15 amino acids. Germline values: CDR1 SEHNR, CDR2 FQNEAQ (reference sequence). The ends were cut back, 5 bases at V and 6 bases at J, with 20 bases in the middle. The DNA of the CDR3 is TGTGCCAGCAGCAACCCTAGCGCCCAGGCGGGCGAGCAGTACTTC. This codes for CASSNPSAQAGEQYF. The full variable domain, rest sourced from reference TRBV7-9 and TRBJ2-7, is DTGVSQNPRHKITKRGQNVTFRCDPISEHNRLYWYRQTLGQGPEFLTYFQNEAQLEKSRLLSDRFSAERPKGSFSTLEIQRTEQGDSAMYLCASSNPSAQAGEQYFGPGTRLTVT.

The rearrangement links TRBV4-1 to TRBJ1-3; D is unclear. The germline gives CDR1 MGHRA, CDR2 YSYEKL. The CDR3 is made up of 16 amino acids. Trimming pared 4 bases from V and 6 bases from J, leaving 19 bases between. The CDR3 protein is CASSPGPAHRQNTIYF. In DNA, the CDR3 is TGCGCCAGCAGCCCGGGTCCCGCGCACCGCCAAAACACCATATATTTT.

The V gene is TRBV6-5, the J gene TRBJ2-2; D is uncertain. CDR1 and CDR2 from the germline V gene are MNHEY and SVGAGI. V was shortened by 1 base and J by 7 bases, with 10 bases between the two germline ends. CDR3 length equals 14 residues. This CDR3 reads CASSYFIGSGELFF. Here the CDR3 DNA reads TGTGCCAGCAGTTACTTCATTGGTAGCGGGGAGCTGTTTTTT.

The chain joins TRBV7-9 to TRBJ2-2, with 7 bases lining up with TRBD1. The trim removed 4 bases at V and 4 bases at J, leaving 9 bases unmatched. The germline V gene has CDR1 SEHNR and CDR2 FQNEAQ (reference sequence). The CDR3 length is 16 residues. The CDR3 DNA is TGTGCCAGCAGCTACGATAGGGGGCAAGGCACCGGGGAGCTGTTTTTT. Amino acids: CASSYDRGQGTGELFF. The complete variable domain, with remaining parts taken from reference TRBV7-9 and TRBJ2-2, reads DTGVSQNPRHKITKRGQNVTFRCDPISEHNRLYWYRQTLGQGPEFLTYFQNEAQLEKSRLLSDRFSAERPKGSFSTLEIQRTEQGDSAMYLCASSYDRGQGTGELFFGEGSRLTVL.

This chain uses TRBV5-1 with TRBJ1-6; D remains unclear. V was trimmed by 2 bases and J by 8 bases, leaving 5 bases between them. The CDR3 length is 12 residues. Germline CDR1 reads SGHRS; CDR2 reads YFSETQ. The CDR3 spells CASSLADSPLHF. The CDR3 nucleotides read TGCGCCAGCAGCTTAGCGGATTCACCCCTCCACTTT. The full variable domain, rest sourced from reference TRBV5-1 and TRBJ1-6, is KAGVTQTPRYLIKTRGQQVTLSCSPISGHRSVSWYQQTPGQGLQFLFEYFSETQRNKGNFPGRFSGRQFSNSRSEMNVSTLELGDSALYLCASSLADSPLHFGNGTRLTVT.

V usage is TRBV28 and J usage is TRBJ1-1, with 12 bases that match TRBD1. This CDR3 has 15 residues. Trimming at V came to 6 bases and at J to 6 bases, leaving 8 bases not matched to a gene. From germline, CDR1 is MDHEN and CDR2 SYDVKM. In nucleotides, the CDR3 is TGTGCCAGCAGATTCCCCGGGACAGGGGGCCCTGAAGCTTTCTTT. Amino acids: CASRFPGTGGPEAFF.

The V and J genes are TRBV28 and TRBJ1-6, with 7 bases lining up with TRBD1. After removal of 7 bases from V and 4 bases from J, the junction contained 10 bases not matched to a gene. Germline-derived CDR1 and CDR2 are MDHEN and SYDVKM. The CDR3 is 16 amino acids. CDR3 in DNA: TGTGCCAGCAACGGACTCCGGGACAGTTATAATTCACCCCTCCACTTT. It encodes CASNGLRDSYNSPLHF.

V is TRBV20-1 and J is TRBJ1-2; D perhaps matches TRBD1 (6 bases). CDR1 and CDR2 (germline): DFQATT, SNEGSKA (reference sequence). V was cut by 6 bases and J by 7 bases, with 12 bases left in between. The CDR3 runs 11 residues. CDR3 coding DNA: TGCAGTGCGGCACAGGGATTTGGCTACACCTTC. Protein: CSAAQGFGYTF.

This clone was detected only a few times. V is TRBV6-6 and J is TRBJ2-1; 9 bases match TRBD2. Germline V gene data show CDR1 as MNHNY and CDR2 as SVGAGI (reference sequence). The V and J ends lost 5 bases and 2 bases, in that order; junction bases with no gene match: 13. This CDR3 comprises 18 residues. The CDR3 DNA sequence: TGTGCCAGCAGTCTTTTTGGGACTAGCTTGTTAGCCTACAATGAGCAGTTCTTC. Translation: CASSLFGTSLLAYNEQFF.

The chain combines TRBV27 with TRBJ1-6, with no clear D. This CDR3 comprises 17 residues. The V gene's germline CDR1 is MNHEY and CDR2 SMNVEV (reference sequence). With 5 bases removed from V and 8 bases from J, the gap between germline ends came to 22 bases. The CDR3 nucleotides are TGTGCCAGCAGTGCCTCCGTGGACTCAGTCGTATATTCACCCCTCCACTTT. This codes for CASSASVDSVVYSPLHF.

CDR3 bases: TGTGCCAGCAGTCGACTCGCACGGACAGGCGAATATCAGCCCCAGCATTTT. Translating it yields CASSRLARTGEYQPQHF. The rearrangement links TRBV27 to TRBJ1-5; 7 nucleotides match TRBD1. The CDR3 length is 17 residues. Per the germline V gene, CDR1 is MNHEY and CDR2 is SMNVEV (reference sequence). V lost 5 bases to trimming and J lost 5 bases; unmatched junction nucleotides: 15.

V usage is TRBV4-1 and J usage is TRBJ2-4; a possible D gene is TRBD2 (5 bases). Germline CDR1 MGHRA, CDR2 YSYEKL. Trimming pared 0 bases from V and 8 bases from J, leaving 29 bases between. CDR3 length: 20 residues. CDR3 sequence reads: CASSQDSTVNRRPHGDIQYF. The CDR3 nucleotides are TGCGCCAGCAGCCAAGACTCTACTGTGAATAGGAGGCCTCACGGAGACATTCAGTACTTC.

V gene TRBV2 combines with J gene TRBJ1-1, with TRBD1 identical over 7 bases. This CDR3 contains 14 residues. The ends lost 1 base at V and 3 bases at J; junction bases unmatched: 2. The germline CDR1 and CDR2 sequences are SNHLY and FYNNEI. CDR3 amino acids: CASSEGGTDTEAFF. CDR3 nucleotide sequence: TGTGCCAGCAGTGAAGGAGGGACAGACACTGAAGCTTTCTTT.

The J gene is TRBJ1-1, the V gene TRBV18, with unresolved D. This CDR3 is built from 13 residues. In germline, CDR1 is KGHSH, CDR2 LQKENI. V shed 2 bases and J shed 5 bases, with 9 bases lying between them. In DNA form, the CDR3 reads TGTGCCAGCTCACCATCCGGAGAGACTGAAGCTTTCTTT. It codes for CASSPSGETEAFF.

The V and J genes are TRBV24-1 and TRBJ2-2, with TRBD2 as a possible D gene (5 bases). The CDR3 runs to 16 residues. Trimming cost V 0 bases and J 3 bases, with 10 bases left between them. Germline CDR1 reads KGHDR; CDR2 reads SFDVKD. The CDR3 loop is CATSDLRDGDTGELFF. CDR3 bases: TGTGCCACCAGTGATTTGCGGGATGGGGACACCGGGGAGCTGTTTTTT.